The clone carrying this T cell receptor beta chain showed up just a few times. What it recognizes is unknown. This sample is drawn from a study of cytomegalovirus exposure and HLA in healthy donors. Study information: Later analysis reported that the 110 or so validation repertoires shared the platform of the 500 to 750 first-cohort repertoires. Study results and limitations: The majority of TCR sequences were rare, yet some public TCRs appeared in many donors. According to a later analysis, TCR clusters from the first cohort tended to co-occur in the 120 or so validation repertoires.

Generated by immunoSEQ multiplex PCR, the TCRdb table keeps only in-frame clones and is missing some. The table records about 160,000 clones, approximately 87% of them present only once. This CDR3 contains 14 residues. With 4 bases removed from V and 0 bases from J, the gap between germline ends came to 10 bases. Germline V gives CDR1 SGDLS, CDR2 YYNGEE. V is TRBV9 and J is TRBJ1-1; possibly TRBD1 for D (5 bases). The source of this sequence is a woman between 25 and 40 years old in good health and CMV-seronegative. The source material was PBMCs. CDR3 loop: CASSPGGLNTEAFF. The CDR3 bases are TGTGCCAGCAGCCCGGGGGGACTGAACACTGAAGCTTTCTTT.